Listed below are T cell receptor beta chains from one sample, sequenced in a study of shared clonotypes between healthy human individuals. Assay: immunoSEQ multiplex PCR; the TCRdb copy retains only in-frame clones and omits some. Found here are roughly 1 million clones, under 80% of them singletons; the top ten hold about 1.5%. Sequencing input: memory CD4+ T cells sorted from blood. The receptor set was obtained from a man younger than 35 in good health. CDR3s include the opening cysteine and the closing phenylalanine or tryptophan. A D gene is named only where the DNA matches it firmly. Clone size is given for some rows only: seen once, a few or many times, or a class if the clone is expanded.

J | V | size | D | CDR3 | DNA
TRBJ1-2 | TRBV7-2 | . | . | CASSSPAENGYTF | TGTGCCAGCAGCTCCCCAGCGGAGAACGGCTACACCTTC
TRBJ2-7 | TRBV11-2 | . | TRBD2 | CASSETAGVLSYEQYF | TGTGCCAGCAGCGAGACGGCGGGGGTACTCTCCTACGAGCAGTACTTC
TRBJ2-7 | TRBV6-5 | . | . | CASSSPTSRSSYEQYF | TGTGCCAGCAGTTCCCCTACGTCTAGGAGCTCCTACGAGCAGTACTTC
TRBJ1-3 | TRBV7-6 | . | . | CASSGDSGNTIYF | TGTGCCAGCAGCGGGGACTCTGGAAACACCATATATTTT
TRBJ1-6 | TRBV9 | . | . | CASSVAVQNNSPLHF | TGTGCCAGCAGCGTAGCAGTCCAGAATAATTCACCCCTCCACTTT
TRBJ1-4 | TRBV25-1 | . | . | CASSEAGIRNEKLFF | TGTGCCAGCAGTGAGGCCGGGATCAGGAATGAAAAACTGTTTTTT
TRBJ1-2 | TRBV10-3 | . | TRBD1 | CAIRDRASADYGYTF | TGTGCCATACGGGACAGGGCGTCGGCAGACTATGGCTACACCTTC
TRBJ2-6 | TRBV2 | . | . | CASSEPVNGANVLTF | TGTGCCAGCAGTGAACCAGTAAATGGGGCCAACGTCCTGACTTTC
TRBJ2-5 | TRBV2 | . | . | CASRARTSLKETQYF | TGTGCCAGCAGAGCCCGGACGTCCCTGAAGGAGACCCAGTACTTC
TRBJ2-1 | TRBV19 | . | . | CASSIEGVNEQFF | TGTGCCAGTAGTATAGAAGGAGTCAATGAGCAGTTCTTC
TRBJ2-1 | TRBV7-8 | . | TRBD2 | CASSSQLAGLNEQFF | TGTGCCAGCAGCTCTCAATTAGCGGGCCTCAATGAGCAGTTCTTC
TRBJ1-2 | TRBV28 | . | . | CASSSVTNYGYTF | TGTGCCAGCAGTTCAGTAACTAACTATGGCTACACCTTC
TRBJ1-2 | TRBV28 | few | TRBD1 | CASRQGAQGYTF | TGTGCCAGCAGGCAGGGGGCGCAAGGCTACACCTTC
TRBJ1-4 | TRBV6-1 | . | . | CASSDSGTLGKLFF | TGTGCCAGCAGTGATTCAGGGACCCTCGGAAAACTGTTTTTT
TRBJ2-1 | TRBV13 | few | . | CASSLPGQGYNEQFF | TGTGCCAGCAGCCTCCCGGGCCAGGGGTACAATGAGCAGTTCTTC
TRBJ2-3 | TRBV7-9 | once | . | CASTTQGQITDTQYF | TGTGCCAGCACTACTCAGGGGCAAATCACAGATACGCAGTATTTT
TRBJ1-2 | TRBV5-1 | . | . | CASSLDRDYGYTF | TGCGCCAGCAGCTTGGACAGGGACTATGGCTACACCTTC
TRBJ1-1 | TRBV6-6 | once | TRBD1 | CASSLTGGRNTEAFF | TGTGCCAGCAGTTTGACAGGGGGCCGGAACACTGAAGCTTTCTTT
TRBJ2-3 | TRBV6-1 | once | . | CASEPSLSGSDTQYF | TGTGCCAGCGAACCTTCTCTTAGCGGATCAGATACGCAGTATTTT
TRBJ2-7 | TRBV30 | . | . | CAWSVRYEQYF | TGTGCCTGGAGTGTACGATACGAGCAGTACTTC
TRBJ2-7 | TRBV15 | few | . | CATSRDRAGVGEQYF | TGTGCCACCAGCAGAGATCGGGCAGGGGTGGGGGAGCAGTACTTC
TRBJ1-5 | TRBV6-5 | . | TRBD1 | CASSPAQGNQPQHF | TGTGCCAGCAGCCCCGCACAGGGGAATCAGCCCCAGCATTTT
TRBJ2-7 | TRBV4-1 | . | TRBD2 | CASSQGIAGDIYEQYF | TGCGCCAGCAGCCAAGGTATAGCGGGAGATATCTACGAGCAGTACTTC
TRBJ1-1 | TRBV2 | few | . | CASRFKPPLTEAFF | TGTGCCAGCAGATTTAAACCGCCTCTCACTGAAGCTTTCTTT
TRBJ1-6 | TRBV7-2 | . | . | CASSSGSYNSPLHF | TGTGCCAGCAGCTCTGGCTCCTATAATTCACCCCTCCACTTT
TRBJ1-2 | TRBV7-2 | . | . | CASSLGQGGYTF | TGTGCCAGCAGCTTAGGGCAGGGCGGCTACACCTTC